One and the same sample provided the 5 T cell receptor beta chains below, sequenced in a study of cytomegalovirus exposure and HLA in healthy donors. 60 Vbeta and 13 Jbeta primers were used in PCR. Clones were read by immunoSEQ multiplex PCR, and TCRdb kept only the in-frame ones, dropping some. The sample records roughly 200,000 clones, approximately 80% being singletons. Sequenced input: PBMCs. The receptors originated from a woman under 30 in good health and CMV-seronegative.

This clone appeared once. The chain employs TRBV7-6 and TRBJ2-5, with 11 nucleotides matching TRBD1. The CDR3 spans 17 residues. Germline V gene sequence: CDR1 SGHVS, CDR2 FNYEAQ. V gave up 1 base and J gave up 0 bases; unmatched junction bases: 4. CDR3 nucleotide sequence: TGTGCCAGCAGCTTAGAGAGGGACAGGGGGTACCAAGAGACCCAGTACTTC. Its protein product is CASSLERDRGYQETQYF.

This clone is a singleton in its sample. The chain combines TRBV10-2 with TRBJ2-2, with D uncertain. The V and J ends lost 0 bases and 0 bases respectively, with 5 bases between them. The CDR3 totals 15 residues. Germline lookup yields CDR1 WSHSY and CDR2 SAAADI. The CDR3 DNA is TGCGCCAGCAGTGAGTCAGCTTCGAACACCGGGGAGCTGTTTTTT. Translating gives CASSESASNTGELFF.

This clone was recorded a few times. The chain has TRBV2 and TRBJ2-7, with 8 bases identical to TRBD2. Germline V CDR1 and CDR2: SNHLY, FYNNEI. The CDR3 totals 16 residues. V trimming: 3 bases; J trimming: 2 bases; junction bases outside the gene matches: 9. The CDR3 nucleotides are TGTGCCAGCAGTGATGAGCCTTCTAGCGGGCCCTACGAGCAGTACGTC. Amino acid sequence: CASSDEPSSGPYEQYV.

The CDR3 here is CASSVGGTTNEQFF. The DNA for the CDR3 is TGTGCCAGCAGCGTAGGGGGGACAACCAATGAGCAGTTCTTC. The V call is TRBV9, the J call TRBJ2-1; the D gene is possibly TRBD1 (6 bases). The CDR3 extends over 14 amino acids. The germline V gene has CDR1 SGDLS and CDR2 YYNGEE. V was clipped by 0 bases and J by 6 bases, with 10 bases between them.

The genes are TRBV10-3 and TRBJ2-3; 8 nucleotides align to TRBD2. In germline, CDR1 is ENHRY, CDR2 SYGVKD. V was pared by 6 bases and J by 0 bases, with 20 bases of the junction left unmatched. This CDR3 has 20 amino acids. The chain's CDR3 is CAIRREPGASGLTSTDTQYF. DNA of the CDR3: TGTGCCATCAGGCGTGAACCGGGAGCTAGCGGGCTAACTAGCACAGATACGCAGTATTTT.